This T cell receptor beta chain comes out of a study of cytomegalovirus exposure and HLA in healthy donors (dated by TCRdb to 2016 to 2017). General notes on the study: According to a later analysis, one platform produced both the 110 or so validation repertoires and the 620 or so repertoires of the first cohort. The study aimed to test whether signatures of past pathogen exposure could be identified by cataloging public T cell receptors. A separate validation cohort of 90 to 150 different subjects was used in addition to the roughly 670-subject first cohort. High-throughput TCR immunosequencing, statistical association of individual TCRs with disease status, and machine learning were combined to predict cytomegalovirus infection status. The study at large found these results: A later analysis found that TCRs clustered in the first cohort also tended to co-occur in the 120 validation repertoires, with 94% of cluster scores above 0. All 120 or so repertoires were used to score co-occurrence in the validation cohort in a later analysis, because that analysis had no HLA typing for the cohort. The study gave a list of under 200 TCR beta chains associated with cytomegalovirus. The classifier was reported to diagnose cytomegalovirus status with high specificity and sensitivity in both the original and validation cohorts. Most TCR sequences were observed very rarely across donors, whereas some public TCRs were present in many individuals. The authors suggested that the approach could potentially be extended to other disease states and immunological phenotypes. Three of the identified cytomegalovirus-associated TCR beta chains were confirmed in vitro to be specific for cytomegalovirus antigens.

The donors were included in the validation cohort of roughly 120 subjects, a group kept apart from the roughly 670-subject first cohort. The protocol used for the library was the immunoSEQ multiplex PCR assay. On the study's bioinformatics: To diagnose cytomegalovirus status from the catalog of TCR beta chain sequences, a statistical classification framework was built. The source is immuneACCESS, and TCRdb retained only in-frame sequences with V and J called. Part of the clones is not carried over; for the studies checked, unresolved V genes explain less than half of this, and the remainder is unexplained. For V, J and clone size, that table is used; D and trimming come from the DNA. The sample includes about 360,000 clones, with roughly 90% observed a single time. The biggest ten clones account for 0.65% to 0.95% of the sample. According to the germline V gene, CDR1 reads MDHEN and CDR2 reads SYDVKM. The CDR3, cysteine through phenylalanine, is 15 amino acids long. The CDR3 DNA has 45 bases and is translated from base 1. Trimming costs V 3 bases and J 6 bases, and their ends lie 16 bases apart.

On this clone: Which antigen it targets is not known. Within one base of it there is no much larger clone, and no base qualities were kept.

The sample comprised PBMCs. The clonotype was recovered from a woman aged 18-29 years in good health and CMV-seronegative. The chain is encoded by TRBV28 joined to TRBJ2-3; perhaps TRBD1 is the D gene, with 7 bases matching. The CDR3 protein: CASSLGGRGEDTQYF. DNA sequence: TGTGCCAGCAGTTTGGGGGGCAGGGGGGAGGATACGCAGTATTTT.